The 24 T cell receptor beta chains below were found in one sample sequenced in a study of blood T cell repertoires in COVID-19. Sequenced by immunoSEQ multiplex PCR; TCRdb stores in-frame clones only, minus some. The table includes fewer than 350,000 clones, around 85% detected once. The source material was PBMCs or T cells enriched from blood (not recorded which). The receptors were sampled from a woman aged 25 to 39 who had been exposed to COVID-19.

This chain links TRBV19 with TRBJ1-2, with 8 positions matching TRBD1. This CDR3 contains 15 residues. The germline CDR1 and CDR2 sequences are LNHDA and SQIVND (reference sequence). V was clipped by 3 bases and J by 2 bases; unmatched bases: 5. The CDR3 region has the DNA TGTGCCAGTAGTATTTTCAGGGGGCGCAACTATGGCTACACCTTC. Protein product: CASSIFRGRNYGYTF.

Written as DNA, the CDR3 is TGTGCTAGTGGTTTGTCCTACAGGGGGTCCGAATACGAGCAGTACTTC. As protein: CASGLSYRGSEYEQYF. The rearrangement uses TRBV12-5 and TRBJ2-7; TRBD1 matches 8 bases. Trimming cost V 2 bases and J 4 bases; bases outside gene matches: 10. The CDR3 totals 16 residues. Looked up from germline, CDR1 is LGHNT and CDR2 is FRNRAP.

The V gene is TRBV7-2, the J gene TRBJ1-3, with TRBD1 identical over 7 bases. V shed 1 base, J shed 10 bases, and the junction held 10 bases outside the gene matches. The CDR3 has 15 amino acids. Germline assignment: CDR1 SGHTA and CDR2 FQGNSA. The CDR3 protein is CASSLEVTGILTIYF. The CDR3 nucleotides read TGTGCCAGCAGCTTAGAAGTGACAGGGATTTTAACCATATATTTT.

This sequence joins TRBV3-1 (or the pseudogene TRBV3-2) and TRBJ2-7; tentatively, D is TRBD1 (6 bases). The V end lost 7 bases, the J end lost 0 bases, and 10 bases lay between the germline ends. The CDR3 consists of 13 residues. CDR1 and CDR2 (germline): LGHDT, YNNKEL (reference sequence). The CDR3 DNA is TGTGCCAGCATGGGGGCCCTCTCCTACGAGCAGTACTTC. Its translation: CASMGALSYEQYF.

The gene calls are TRBV7-9 and TRBJ1-5; 8 bases line up with TRBD1. The CDR3 covers 15 residues. The germline V gene encodes CDR1 SEHNR and CDR2 FQNEAQ (reference sequence). J gave up 6 bases and V 1 base, and 5 bases lay outside the gene matches. The CDR3 region has the DNA TGTGCCAGCAGCTTAGGGACAGGGAATGGTCAGCCCCAGCATTTT. It specifies CASSLGTGNGQPQHF.

This clone has a handful of counts. The chain combines TRBV4-1 with TRBJ1-5; perhaps TRBD1 as D (6 bases). Germline V gives CDR1 MGHRA, CDR2 YSYEKL. V lost 2 bases, J lost 1 base, and 9 bases lay in between. CDR3 length: 15 amino acids. In DNA, the CDR3 is TGCGCCAGCAGCCAACTAAGGGGGAGCAATCAGCCCCAGCATTTT. It codes for CASSQLRGSNQPQHF.

The chain has TRBV15 and TRBJ2-7; D call uncertain. The CDR3 is 14 residues long. The germline CDR1 and CDR2 sequences are LNHNV and YYDKDF (reference sequence). The ends were cut back, 0 bases at V and 4 bases at J, with 10 bases in the middle. The CDR3 DNA reads TGTGCCACCAGCAGAGACAGGTTTTGGTACGAGCAGTACTTC. This translates into CATSRDRFWYEQYF.

V and J are TRBV5-1 and TRBJ2-7, with TRBD2 identical over 11 bases. CDR1 is SGHRS, CDR2 YFSETQ, per germline. The V gene end was trimmed by 4 bases and the J gene end by 0 bases; junction bases not matched to a gene: 6. This CDR3 has 16 residues. This CDR3 is CASSDRTSGPSYEQYF. The DNA of the CDR3 is TGCGCCAGCAGCGACCGGACTAGCGGGCCCTCCTACGAGCAGTACTTC. Filled out from reference TRBV5-1 and TRBJ2-7, the complete variable domain reads KAGVTQTPRYLIKTRGQQVTLSCSPISGHRSVSWYQQTPGQGLQFLFEYFSETQRNKGNFPGRFSGRQFSNSRSEMNVSTLELGDSALYLCASSDRTSGPSYEQYFGPGTRLTVT.

This chain connects TRBV19 to TRBJ2-5; TRBD2 matches at 10 bases. Germline CDR1 reads LNHDA; CDR2 reads SQIVND (reference sequence). The V and J ends lost 4 bases and 5 bases, in that order; junction bases with no gene match: 13. This CDR3 contains 17 residues. DNA for the CDR3: TGTGCCAGTAGTAAGGGAGGAGCGGGAGGGCCTTTGGAGACCCAGTACTTC. This sequence encodes CASSKGGAGGPLETQYF. The full variable domain, its missing parts supplied by reference TRBV19 and TRBJ2-5, is DGGITQSPKYLFRKEGQNVTLSCEQNLNHDAMYWYRQDPGQGLRLIYYSQIVNDFQKGDIAEGYSVSREKKESFPLTVTSAQKNPTAFYLCASSKGGAGGPLETQYFGPGTRLLVL.

The CDR3 DNA is TGTGCCAGCAGTGAAGCGACCTACAGGGGGAGCTCTGGAAACACCATATATTTT. Translated: CASSEATYRGSSGNTIYF. The V call is TRBV2, the J call TRBJ1-3, with 8 bases matching TRBD1. Germline lookup yields CDR1 SNHLY and CDR2 FYNNEI. This CDR3 is built from 18 residues. V lost 0 bases to trimming and J lost 0 bases; unmatched junction nucleotides: 7. Looking up the rest from reference TRBV2 and TRBJ1-3 gives the full variable domain: EPEVTQTPSHQVTQMGQEVILRCVPISNHLYFYWYRQILGQKVEFLVSFYNNEISEKSEIFDDQFSVERPDGSNFTLKIRSTKLEDSAMYFCASSEATYRGSSGNTIYFGEGSWLTVV.

CDR3 amino acids: CASSLERQQETQYF. The CDR3 region has the DNA TGTGCCAGCAGCTTAGAAAGGCAACAGGAGACCCAGTACTTC. The chain is built from TRBV2 and TRBJ2-5; D remains ambiguous. This CDR3 contains 14 residues. The germline V gene has CDR1 SNHLY and CDR2 FYNNEI. The V end lost 6 bases, the J end lost 5 bases, and 16 bases lay between the germline ends.

The chain couples TRBV2 to TRBJ1-1, with TRBD1 matching over 10 bases. Germline V gene lookup returns CDR1 SNHLY and CDR2 FYNNEI. The CDR3 spans 14 residues. V dropped 5 bases and J dropped 5; count of bases not matched to a gene: 5. In nucleotides, the CDR3 is TGTGCCAGCAGTCGCGACAGGGGGCAAACTGAAGCTTTCTTT. Translation: CASSRDRGQTEAFF.

DNA for the CDR3: TGTGCCAGCTCACCAAACACCTACGAGCAGTACTTC. The encoded protein is CASSPNTYEQYF. This sequence joins TRBV18 and TRBJ2-7, with D uncertain. Germline CDR1 and CDR2: KGHSH and LQKENI. Trimming pared 2 bases from V and 2 bases from J, leaving 4 bases between. The CDR3 loop spans 12 amino acids.

The J gene is TRBJ2-7, the V gene TRBV7-9; no reliable D call. The CDR3 has 14 amino acids. Germline V gene data show CDR1 as SEHNR and CDR2 as FQNEAQ (reference sequence). V lost 1 base to trimming and J lost 5 bases, with 12 bases between them. CDR3 coding DNA: TGTGCCAGCAGCTTAGGACGCCGGGTTAACGAGCAGTACTTC. Amino acids: CASSLGRRVNEQYF.

The CDR3 nucleotides read TGTGCCAGCAGTGATCCCTTGGTAGCGGGAAACAATGAGCAGTTCTTC. Its translation: CASSDPLVAGNNEQFF. The chain recombines TRBV6-1 with TRBJ2-1, with 8 bases fitting TRBD2. This CDR3 contains 16 residues. Germline V gene lookup returns CDR1 MNHNS and CDR2 SASEGT. V shed 3 bases, J shed 5 bases, and the junction held 9 bases outside the gene matches.

This clone has a single count. CDR3 sequence reads: CASSYGQGLAEAFF. CDR3 in DNA: TGTGCCAGCAGCTACGGACAGGGGCTTGCCGAAGCTTTCTTT. The chain has TRBV7-9 and TRBJ1-1, with TRBD1 matching 9 bases. The trim removed 4 bases at V and 8 bases at J, leaving 8 bases unmatched. The CDR3 is 14 amino acids. Germline lookup yields CDR1 SEHNR and CDR2 FQNEAQ (reference sequence).

The chain couples TRBV21-1 to TRBJ2-1; the table names TRBD2, a call not compared with the DNA. TRBV21-1 is recorded as a pseudogene. There are 14 residues in the CDR3. CDR3 nucleotides: TGTGCCAGCAGCAAAGGGAGAACTAGCGGGGAGCAGTTCTTC. Translated, it gives CASSKGRTSGEQFF.

The chain employs TRBV3-1 (or the pseudogene TRBV3-2) and TRBJ1-3; TRBD1 might be the D (6 bases). Germline V CDR1 and CDR2: LGHDT, YNNKEL (reference sequence). CDR3 length: 16 amino acids. V lost 1 base and J lost 2, with 12 bases in between. CDR3 in amino acids: CASSQVQGRPGNTIYF. DNA for the CDR3: TGTGCCAGCAGCCAAGTGCAGGGGAGACCTGGAAACACCATATATTTT.

The chain employs TRBV19 and TRBJ2-5; tentative D call: TRBD2 (6 bases). The CDR3 is 14 amino acids. Germline V gene lookup returns CDR1 LNHDA and CDR2 SQIVND (reference sequence). Trimming stripped 4 bases from V and 2 bases from J, with 11 bases between. DNA for the CDR3: TGTGCCAGTAGTACCCAAGGAGGGCAAGAGACCCAGTACTTC. The encoded protein is CASSTQGGQETQYF.

V is TRBV4-1 and J is TRBJ2-1; 12 nucleotides line up with TRBD1. With V trimmed by 5 bases and J by 2 bases, 13 bases remained unmatched. Germline assignment: CDR1 MGHRA and CDR2 YSYEKL. The CDR3 is 19 residues long. The CDR3 DNA follows: TGCGCCAGCAGCATTCGCCGGGACAGGGGGCGCGGGACCTACAATGAGCAGTTCTTC. Protein product: CASSIRRDRGRGTYNEQFF.

V and J are TRBV5-1 and TRBJ2-1; a weak D match, TRBD2 (5 bases). V lost 0 bases and J 8 bases, leaving 6 bases between the germline ends. The V gene's germline CDR1 is SGHRS and CDR2 YFSETQ. The CDR3 runs 12 residues. DNA for the CDR3: TGCGCCAGCAGCTTGGCCGGGGATGAGCAGTTCTTC. It is translated as CASSLAGDEQFF.

The gene calls are TRBV28 and TRBJ1-5, with a weak D call TRBD1 (6 bases). Germline V gives CDR1 MDHEN, CDR2 SYDVKM. The CDR3 consists of 16 residues. Between the trimmed V and J ends, which lost 2 bases and 3 bases, there was a span of 14 bases. The chain's CDR3 is CASSLAPGHYNQPQHF. In DNA form, the CDR3 reads TGTGCCAGCAGTTTAGCCCCGGGACACTACAATCAGCCCCAGCATTTT.

CDR3 sequence reads: CASSSPGGRVKGTDTQYF. CDR3 nucleotide sequence: TGTGCCAGCAGTTCCCCAGGCGGGAGGGTCAAGGGCACAGATACGCAGTATTTT. The chain carries TRBV28 and TRBJ2-3, with TRBD2 matching over 9 bases. Germline V gives CDR1 MDHEN, CDR2 SYDVKM. J lost 1 base, V lost 4 bases, and 12 bases had no gene match. The CDR3 length is 18 residues.

The chain uses TRBV7-9 and TRBJ2-1; tentatively, D is TRBD2 (5 bases). V dropped 7 bases and J dropped 6 bases, with 16 bases sitting between them. Per the germline V gene, CDR1 is SEHNR and CDR2 is FQNEAQ (reference sequence). The CDR3 is made up of 14 amino acids. The CDR3 here is CASNRLTFGNEQFF. In DNA form, the CDR3 reads TGTGCCAGCAACAGACTAACCTTCGGCAATGAGCAGTTCTTC.